The 4 T cell receptor gamma chains in this list originate from one sample, sequenced in a study of Vγ9Vδ2 T cells in congenital toxoplasmosis. cDNA was made by template-switch reverse transcription with TRGC- and TRDC-specific primers in one tube. The TRGC primer design covered both constant genes, TRGC1 and TRGC2. TCRdb reran clone calling via CATT on the reads. The table records approximately 280 gamma-chain clones, roughly 7% of them present only once. The sequencing sample was made of gamma-delta T cells from blood. These TCRs come from a child under 10 years old born to a mother with Toxoplasma gondii infection during pregnancy, either congenitally infected or uninfected (not recorded which).

This clone has just a few counts. This likely traces to a read error, being one base from a far larger clone. V is TRGV9 and J is TRGJP. Germline CDR1 is GITISATS and CDR2 is ISYDGTV (reference sequence). The CDR3 totals 16 residues. J gave up 2 bases and V 2 bases, and 0 bases lay outside the gene matches. For the CDR3, the DNA is TGTGCCTTGTGGGAGGGGCAAGAGTTGGGCAAAAAAATCAAGGTATTT. Translated, it gives CALWEGQELGKKIKVF.

A note on this clone: This DNA's translation differs at residue 5 from TCRdb's protein, which comes from a much larger clone; a read error is likely, and the protein shown is translated from the DNA. The chain couples TRGV10 to TRGJP1. TRGV10 is labeled an ORF, and its function is uncertain. The trim removed 13 bases at V and 10 bases at J, leaving 7 bases unmatched. The CDR3 is 10 amino acids. CDR3 sequence reads: CAGGDWFKIF. DNA of the CDR3: TGTGCTGGGGGGGATTGGTTCAAGATATTT.

This clone is categorized as large. Other nucleotide sequences from this sample produce the same CDR3. The gene calls are TRGV3 and TRGJ1 or TRGJ2. This CDR3 comprises 14 residues. Germline V gives CDR1 VTNTFY, CDR2 YDVSTARD (reference sequence). Unmatched junction bases numbered 2, after V lost 0 bases and J lost 0 bases. The CDR3 loop reads CATWDRPNYYKKLF. CDR3 DNA: TGTGCCACCTGGGACAGGCCGAATTATTATAAGAAACTCTTT.

A note on this clone: The DNA is omitted, as the CDR3 cannot be located on it reliably, and the CDR3 follows TCRdb's listing. Additional DNA sequences in this sample encode the identical CDR3. The chain is built from TRGV8 and TRGJ1 or TRGJ2. CDR1 and CDR2 (germline): VENAVY, YDSYNSRV. The CDR3 is made up of 18 amino acids, end residues included. CDR3 protein: CATWANGIRNSLAVEQHF.